One and the same sample provided the 28 T cell receptor beta chains below, sequenced in a study of T cells in Graves' hyperthyroidism and ophthalmopathy. There were TCR beta CDR3 regions amplified from RNA transcripts. First-round RT-PCR of the TCR CDR3 relied on the HTBI primer set. TCRdb reprocessed the multiplex PCR reads via MiXCR and lists one record per CDR3 protein. The sample lists more than 550,000 distinct CDR3 sequences, 45% occurring once. Input material: peripheral blood or thyroid tissue (not recorded which). The receptor source for this set is an adult man with Graves' disease, either hyperthyroidism or ophthalmopathy (not recorded which).

This clonotype has a handful of counts. The chain uses TRBV5-6 and TRBJ1-5; D might be TRBD1 (5 bases). V lost 2 bases and J 7 bases, leaving 10 bases between the germline ends. This CDR3 comprises 13 residues. The germline V gene encodes CDR1 SGHDT and CDR2 YYEEEE. The DNA of the CDR3 is TGTGCCAGCAGCTTCAGGGTTGGACAGCCCCAGCATTTT. Its protein is CASSFRVGQPQHF. The full variable domain, its missing parts supplied by reference TRBV5-6 and TRBJ1-5, is DAGVTQSPTHLIKTRGQQVTLRCSPKSGHDTVSWYQQALGQGPQFIFQYYEEEERQRGNFPDRFSGHQFPNYSSELNVNALLLGDSALYLCASSFRVGQPQHFGDGTRLSIL.

This clonotype was recorded at least ten times. DNA of the CDR3: TGTGCCAGTAGGGACACTGGGGCCAACGTCCTGACTTTC. Amino acid sequence: CASRDTGANVLTF. The V call is TRBV19, the J call TRBJ2-6; possibly TRBD1 for D (5 bases). The V and J ends lost 6 bases and 2 bases respectively, with 5 bases between them. CDR1 and CDR2 from the germline V gene are LNHDA and SQIVND (reference sequence). This CDR3 has 13 amino acids.

V usage is TRBV19 and J usage is TRBJ2-7, with 8 bases matching TRBD1. Germline loops: CDR1 LNHDA, CDR2 SQIVND (reference sequence). The CDR3 runs to 13 residues. Losses at the gene ends were 2 bases for V and 6 bases for J; bases not matched to a gene: 3. The CDR3 DNA sequence: TGTGCCAGTAGTATACAGGGGGCTGCCGAGCAGTACTTC. Its protein is CASSIQGAAEQYF.

This clonotype was observed once. The chain joins TRBV7-9 to TRBJ2-5, with TRBD2 matching 11 bases. The ends lost 9 bases at V and 3 bases at J; junction bases unmatched: 12. The CDR3 runs to 16 residues. Germline CDR1 and CDR2: SEHNR and FQNEAQ (reference sequence). The CDR3 DNA reads TGTGCCAGTCAATTACTCGTGACTAGCGGGGAAGAGACCCAGTACTTC. Protein product: CASQLLVTSGEETQYF. The variable domain in full, completed from reference TRBV7-9 and TRBJ2-5, reads DTGVSQNPRHKITKRGQNVTFRCDPISEHNRLYWYRQTLGQGPEFLTYFQNEAQLEKSRLLSDRFSAERPKGSFSTLEIQRTEQGDSAMYLCASQLLVTSGEETQYFGPGTRLLVL.

The rearrangement links TRBV29-1 to TRBJ1-2; TRBD1 aligns across 7 bases. V shed 8 bases and J 7 bases; nucleotides not matched to a gene: 10. The germline V gene encodes CDR1 SQVTM and CDR2 ANQGSEA. The CDR3 length is 12 residues. CDR3 residues: CSSRLNRGGYTF. CDR3 DNA: TGCAGCTCCCGGTTGAACAGGGGTGGCTACACCTTC.

This clonotype was seen repeatedly, ten times or more. V and J are TRBV29-1 and TRBJ1-4, with 7 bases that match TRBD1. The CDR3 runs 14 residues. After removal of 6 bases from V and 0 bases from J, the junction contained 4 bases not matched to a gene. Per the germline V gene, CDR1 is SQVTM and CDR2 is ANQGSEA. DNA of the CDR3: TGCAGCGTGGAGGGGACAGCAACTAATGAAAAACTGTTTTTT. Translated, it gives CSVEGTATNEKLFF.

This clonotype was detected a few times. The rearrangement uses TRBV19 and TRBJ1-5; D might be TRBD1 (5 bases). Germline-derived CDR1 and CDR2 are LNHDA and SQIVND (reference sequence). The CDR3 consists of 15 residues. Trimming pared 4 bases from V and 3 bases from J, leaving 13 bases between. CDR3 residues: CASSRPGQVNQPQHF. The CDR3 DNA reads TGTGCCAGTAGTAGACCCGGACAAGTCAATCAGCCCCAGCATTTT.

V is TRBV7-9 and J is TRBJ1-2; D unclear. CDR3 size: 11 residues. The germline gives CDR1 SEHNR, CDR2 FQNEAQ (reference sequence). V lost 6 bases, J lost 6 bases, and 8 bases lay in between. CDR3 amino acids: CASRTADGYTF. The CDR3 DNA is TGTGCCAGCAGAACTGCGGATGGCTACACCTTC.

The chain joins TRBV20-1 to TRBJ2-7; maybe TRBD1 (6 bases). The length of the CDR3 is 14 residues. Trimming stripped 6 bases from V and 2 bases from J, with 17 bases between. Germline loops: CDR1 DFQATT, CDR2 SNEGSKA (reference sequence). The CDR3 region is CSAKGTGLTYEQYF. The DNA for the CDR3 is TGCAGTGCCAAGGGAACAGGGCTAACCTACGAGCAGTACTTC.

The genes are TRBV24-1 and TRBJ2-5, with TRBD2 matching 13 bases. V trimming: 11 bases; J trimming: 4 bases; junction bases outside the gene matches: 9. Germline V gene sequence: CDR1 KGHDR, CDR2 SFDVKD. The CDR3 consists of 15 residues. The DNA of the CDR3 is TGTGCCAGCCCTACCAGACTAGCGGGAGGAGAGACCCAGTACTTC. Its protein product is CASPTRLAGGETQYF.

This chain joins TRBV29-1 and TRBJ1-5; D might be TRBD1 (5 bases). The V end was cut by 8 bases, the J end by 4 bases, with 12 bases between. CDR1 is SQVTM, CDR2 ANQGSEA, per germline. The CDR3 is 12 amino acids. The CDR3 is CSLGRRNQPQHF. The CDR3 bases are TGCAGCTTGGGGCGGAGGAATCAGCCCCAGCATTTT.

The V call is TRBV12-5, the J call TRBJ1-6; a possible D gene is TRBD1 (6 bases). V was shortened by 5 bases and J by 5 bases, with 13 bases between the two germline ends. There are 15 residues in the CDR3. CDR1 is LGHNT, CDR2 FRNRAP, per germline. This chain's CDR3 is CASGTSGENNSPLHF. The CDR3 region has the DNA TGTGCTAGTGGTACCTCAGGGGAAAATAATTCACCCCTCCACTTT.

Details on this clonotype: Being one base from a much bigger clone, this may be a read error. V and J are TRBV29-1 and TRBJ1-1; D is ambiguous. Trimming took off 4 bases at V and 1 base at J, with 10 bases between the two ends. Germline V gene sequence: CDR1 SQVTM, CDR2 ANQGSEA. The CDR3 is 13 amino acids. The CDR3 DNA sequence: TGCAGCGTTGGGAGACGGGCGAACACTGAAGCTTTCTTT. It encodes CSVGRRANTEAFF.

Regarding this clonotype: This clone may be a read error of a much larger clone one base away. V is TRBV13 and J is TRBJ1-6; a possible D gene is TRBD1 (5 bases). CDR1 is PRHDT, CDR2 FYEKMQ, per germline (reference sequence). Trimming took 5 bases from V and 8 from J, leaving 13 bases between them. CDR3 length equals 14 residues. For the CDR3, the DNA is TGTGCCAGCAGCGACCGGGGACCACATTCACCCCTCCACTTT. Amino acids: CASSDRGPHSPLHF. Based on the CDR3 plus reference TRBV13 and TRBJ1-6, the full variable domain is AAGVIQSPRHLIKEKRETATLKCYPIPRHDTVYWYQQGPGQDPQFLISFYEKMQSDKGSIPDRFSAQQFSDYHSELNMSSLELGDSALYFCASSDRGPHSPLHFGNGTRLTVT.

The rearrangement links TRBV11-1 to TRBJ2-7, with 9 bases aligning to TRBD1. This CDR3 has 13 residues. With V trimmed by 3 bases and J by 8 bases, 5 bases remained unmatched. Germline V gene lookup returns CDR1 SGHAT and CDR2 FQDESV (reference sequence). Written as DNA, the CDR3 is TGTGCCAGCAGCTTCCGGGACAGGGAGCAGCAGTACTTC. As protein: CASSFRDREQQYF. Using reference TRBV11-1 and TRBJ2-7 for the parts outside the CDR3, the full variable domain is EAEVAQSPRYKITEKSQAVAFWCDPISGHATLYWYRQILGQGPELLVQFQDESVVDDSQLPKDRFSAERLKGVDSTLKIQPAELGDSAMYLCASSFRDREQQYFGPGTRLTVT.

This clonotype came up a few times. The chain links TRBV12-3 or TRBV12-4 to TRBJ1-2; TRBD1 matches at 8 bases. Trimming removed 4 bases from V and 4 bases from J; junction bases left unmatched: 11. This CDR3 is built from 16 residues. CDR3 region: CASSYSPGQGGYGYTF. In DNA, the CDR3 is TGTGCCAGCAGTTACTCCCCCGGACAGGGAGGCTATGGCTACACCTTC.

The J gene is TRBJ1-1, the V gene TRBV7-9; the match to TRBD1 covers 8 bases. J lost 0 bases, V lost 2 bases, and 8 bases had no gene match. Germline CDR1 and CDR2: SEHNR and FQNEAQ (reference sequence). The CDR3 totals 17 residues. The CDR3 coding sequence is TGTGCCAGCAGCTTACCCCCGCGCAGGGGGCTGAACACTGAAGCTTTCTTT. This codes for CASSLPPRRGLNTEAFF.

The chain couples TRBV9 to TRBJ1-2; D not resolved. Germline CDR1 SGDLS, CDR2 YYNGEE. The CDR3 loop spans 12 amino acids. V lost 3 bases to trimming and J lost 6 bases, with 9 bases between them. CDR3 bases: TGTGCCAGCAGCGACACAGAGGATGGCTACACCTTC. This gives the protein CASSDTEDGYTF.

This chain joins TRBV6-1 and TRBJ1-5; D remains unclear. The ends were cut back, 4 bases at V and 2 bases at J, with 18 bases in the middle. The germline V gene has CDR1 MNHNS and CDR2 SASEGT. The CDR3 contains 17 residues. The CDR3 sequence is CASSGTANKPGNQPQHF. CDR3 nucleotides: TGTGCCAGCAGTGGCACAGCAAACAAGCCCGGCAATCAGCCCCAGCATTTT.

The CDR3 region has the DNA TGCGCCAGCAGCTTGGGGGGAGAAGATACGCAGTATTTT. Its protein product is CASSLGGEDTQYF. This sequence joins TRBV5-1 and TRBJ2-3; maybe TRBD2 (5 bases). The CDR3 contains 13 residues. The V end was cut by 0 bases, the J end by 5 bases, with 7 bases between. Germline V CDR1 and CDR2: SGHRS, YFSETQ.

The V and J genes are TRBV25-1 and TRBJ2-7, with D maybe TRBD1 (6 bases). Germline CDR1 reads MGHDK; CDR2 reads SYGVNS. The CDR3 totals 13 residues. Trimming left V 8 bases short and J 5 bases short, with 16 bases between. This CDR3 reads CASSPLGGNEQYF. For the CDR3, the DNA is TGTGCCAGCTCCCCCTTAGGGGGAAACGAGCAGTACTTC.

V gene TRBV29-1 combines with J gene TRBJ1-2; D not resolved. Germline lookup yields CDR1 SQVTM and CDR2 ANQGSEA. V was cut by 4 bases and J by 1 base, with 16 bases left in between. The CDR3 sequence is 15 residues long. The CDR3 here is CSVGDRQAFNYGYTF. The CDR3 bases are TGCAGCGTTGGAGATCGGCAGGCGTTTAACTATGGCTACACCTTC.

This chain joins TRBV25-1 and TRBJ2-1; 10 nucleotides match TRBD1. From germline, CDR1 is MGHDK and CDR2 SYGVNS. The CDR3 is 16 residues long. Unmatched junction bases numbered 5, after V lost 4 bases and J lost 2 bases. The CDR3 reads CASSGATGGAYNEQFF. DNA of the CDR3: TGTGCCAGCAGTGGCGCGACAGGGGGCGCCTACAATGAGCAGTTCTTC.

This clonotype has a handful of counts. The chain recombines TRBV20-1 with TRBJ1-5; TRBD1 aligns across 9 bases. V dropped 1 base and J dropped 4; count of bases not matched to a gene: 5. CDR3 size: 15 residues. Per the germline V gene, CDR1 is DFQATT and CDR2 is SNEGSKA (reference sequence). The chain's CDR3 is CSARGGQGVNQPQHF. Written as DNA, the CDR3 is TGCAGTGCTAGAGGGGGACAGGGTGTAAATCAGCCCCAGCATTTT.

The chain joins TRBV15 to TRBJ2-7, with 7 bases lining up with TRBD1. The CDR3 is 18 amino acids. Unmatched junction bases numbered 13, after V lost 0 bases and J lost 2 bases. Germline V gene lookup returns CDR1 LNHNV and CDR2 YYDKDF (reference sequence). DNA of the CDR3: TGTGCCACCAGCAGAGATCCCCCCGGAGGACAGGAAGCCTACGAGCAGTACTTC. Translation: CATSRDPPGGQEAYEQYF. The full variable domain, in which reference TRBV15 and TRBJ2-7 provide the parts outside the CDR3, is DAMVIQNPRYQVTQFGKPVTLSCSQTLNHNVMYWYQQKSSQAPKLLFHYYDKDFNNEADTPDNFQSRRPNTSFCFLDIRSPGLGDTAMYLCATSRDPPGGQEAYEQYFGPGTRLTVT.

Many counts were recorded for this clonotype. The chain uses TRBV6-5 and TRBJ1-6, with 7 bases that match TRBD1. Germline lookup yields CDR1 MNHEY and CDR2 SVGAGI. This CDR3 has 13 residues. The ends lost 5 bases at V and 7 bases at J; junction bases unmatched: 2. The CDR3 coding sequence is TGTGCCAGCAGTAGGGACAGCAATTCACCCCTCCACTTT. It codes for CASSRDSNSPLHF.

Only a few counts were recorded for this clonotype. The chain joins TRBV7-2 to TRBJ1-1; 8 nucleotides match TRBD1. With V trimmed by 6 bases and J by 11 bases, 11 bases remained unmatched. Germline values: CDR1 SGHTA, CDR2 FQGNSA. The CDR3 sequence is 13 residues long. CDR3: CASRPTGGIRAFF. CDR3 coding DNA: TGTGCCAGCAGACCCACAGGGGGGATTAGGGCTTTCTTT.

This clonotype was seen just once. V gene TRBV20-1 combines with J gene TRBJ2-3, with TRBD2 matching 8 bases. From germline, CDR1 is DFQATT and CDR2 SNEGSKA (reference sequence). This CDR3 region has 15 residues. Trimming took 6 bases from V and 3 from J; bases not matched to a gene: 11. The CDR3 DNA reads TGCAGTGCCCCGCCAGCGGGGGAGGTAACAGATACGCAGTATTTT. Its translation is CSAPPAGEVTDTQYF.